This T cell receptor beta chain originates from a study of identifying expanded T cells in peripheral blood. This clone has just a few counts. Measured with immunoSEQ multiplex PCR; TCRdb has only the in-frame clones, and not every one. The sample includes 50,000 to 75,000 clones, around 86% of them seen just once. The CDR3 has 12 amino acids. Germline lookup yields CDR1 GTSNPN and CDR2 SVGIG (reference sequence). The chain recombines TRBV30 with TRBJ1-5; unclear D gene. This clonotype was sampled from a person aged 18-70 years in good health. Specimen: blood. CDR3 DNA sequence: TGTGCTGCGGCGAATGACAATCAGCCCCAGCATTTT. Translated, it gives CAAANDNQPQHF.